This TCR beta chain was sequenced in a study of blood T cell repertoires in COVID-19. Study-level background: The analysed material was cDNA or gDNA that came from T cells, B-cell-depleted T cells, or PBMCs.

After removal of 5 bases from V and 8 bases from J, the junction contained 11 bases not matched to a gene. The CDR3 length is 15 residues. Germline CDR1 is MNHEY and CDR2 is SVGEGT. Original processing methods: Counts of nucleated cells, estimated from reference gene primer amplification, were obtained. Generated by immunoSEQ multiplex PCR, the TCRdb table keeps only in-frame clones and is missing some. V, J and clone size are those of that table, while D and trimming were read from the DNA. The sample contains 230,000 or so clones, nearly 90% of which appear only once. This clonotype originated in a woman aged 55-70 years with COVID-19, enrolled during active disease. The specimen was peripheral blood. The chain employs TRBV6-2 or TRBV6-3 and TRBJ1-4; TRBD1 aligns across 7 bases. The CDR3 DNA sequence: TGTGCCAGCAGTCCCCGGACAGGTTGGCGCGAAAAACTGTTTTTT. Amino acids: CASSPRTGWREKLFF.